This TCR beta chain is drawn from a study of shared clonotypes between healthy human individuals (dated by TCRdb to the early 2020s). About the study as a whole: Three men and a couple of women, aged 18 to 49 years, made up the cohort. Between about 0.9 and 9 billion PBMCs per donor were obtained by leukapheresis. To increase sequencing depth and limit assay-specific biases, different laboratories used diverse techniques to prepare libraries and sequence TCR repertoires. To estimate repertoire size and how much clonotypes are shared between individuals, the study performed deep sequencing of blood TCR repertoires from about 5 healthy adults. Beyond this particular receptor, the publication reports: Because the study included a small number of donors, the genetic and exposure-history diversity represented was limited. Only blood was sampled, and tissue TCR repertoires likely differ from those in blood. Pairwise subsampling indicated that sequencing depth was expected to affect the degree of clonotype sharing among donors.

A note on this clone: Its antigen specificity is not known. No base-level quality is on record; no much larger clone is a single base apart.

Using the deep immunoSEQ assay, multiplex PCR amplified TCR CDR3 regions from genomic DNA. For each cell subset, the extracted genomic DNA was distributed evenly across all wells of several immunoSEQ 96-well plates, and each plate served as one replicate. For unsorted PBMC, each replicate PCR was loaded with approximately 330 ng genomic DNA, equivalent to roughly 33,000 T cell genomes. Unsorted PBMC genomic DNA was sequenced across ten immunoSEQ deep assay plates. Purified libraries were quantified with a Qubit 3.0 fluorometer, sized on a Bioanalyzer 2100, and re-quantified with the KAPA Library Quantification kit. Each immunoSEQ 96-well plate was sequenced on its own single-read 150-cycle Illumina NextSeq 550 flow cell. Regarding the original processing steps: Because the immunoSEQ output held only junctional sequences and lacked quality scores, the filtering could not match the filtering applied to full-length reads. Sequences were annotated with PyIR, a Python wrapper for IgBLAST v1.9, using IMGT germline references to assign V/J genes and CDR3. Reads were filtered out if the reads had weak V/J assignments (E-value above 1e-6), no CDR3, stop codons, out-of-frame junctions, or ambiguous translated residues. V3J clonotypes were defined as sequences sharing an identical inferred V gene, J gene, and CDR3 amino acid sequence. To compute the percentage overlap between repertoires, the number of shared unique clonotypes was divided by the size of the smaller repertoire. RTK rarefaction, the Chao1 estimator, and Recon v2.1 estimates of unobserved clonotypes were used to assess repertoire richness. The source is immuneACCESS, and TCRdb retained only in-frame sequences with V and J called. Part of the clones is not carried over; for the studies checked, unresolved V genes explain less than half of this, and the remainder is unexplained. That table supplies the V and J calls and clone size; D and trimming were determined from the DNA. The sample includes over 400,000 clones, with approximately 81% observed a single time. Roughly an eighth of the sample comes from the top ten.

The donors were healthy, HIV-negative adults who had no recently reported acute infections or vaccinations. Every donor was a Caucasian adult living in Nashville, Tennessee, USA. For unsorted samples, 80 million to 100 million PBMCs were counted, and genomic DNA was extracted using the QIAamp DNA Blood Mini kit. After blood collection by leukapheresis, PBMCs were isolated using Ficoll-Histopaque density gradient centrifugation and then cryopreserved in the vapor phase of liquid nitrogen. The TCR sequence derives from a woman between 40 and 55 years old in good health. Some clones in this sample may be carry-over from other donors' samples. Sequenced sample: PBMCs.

The DNA sequence reads TGCGCCAGCAGCCAAGACCCGGAGGGGCCCACAGATACGCAGTATTTT. Its coded protein is CASSQDPEGPTDTQYF. The V and J genes are TRBV4-3 and TRBJ2-3; TRBD2 might be the D gene, on 6 matching bases. Its CDR3 holds 16 amino acids, cysteine through phenylalanine. The read is trimmed to its CDR3 DNA, 48 bases read in frame from base 1. The junction carries 12 bases between V and J, which are trimmed by 0 bases and 2 bases respectively. Reading the germline V gene gives CDR1 LGHNA and CDR2 YSLEER.